This T cell receptor beta chain was identified during a study of blood T cell repertoires in COVID-19. For the study at large: The United States, Italy and Spain provided the acute and convalescent COVID-19 samples. T cells, B-cell-depleted T cells, or PBMCs provided the cDNA or gDNA that served as material.

Original handling: Scientists estimated how many nucleated cells there were by amplifying reference gene primers. Generated by immunoSEQ multiplex PCR, the TCRdb table keeps only in-frame clones and is missing some. From that table come the V and J calls and clone size; the DNA was used to work out D and trimming. The data show approximately 94,000 clones, with just over 85% seen just once and 7.5% to 9.5% held by the top ten. The CDR3 totals 15 residues. Deletions cut 0 bases from V and 0 bases from J, with 7 bases between. The germline V gene encodes CDR1 SGHRS and CDR2 YFSETQ. The gene calls are TRBV5-1 and TRBJ2-1, with D hard to call. The material sequenced was peripheral blood. This clonotype originated in a woman aged 70 to 79 with acute or convalescent COVID-19. For the CDR3, the DNA is TGCGCCAGCAGCTTGGTGGCAGACTCCTACAATGAGCAGTTCTTC. Protein sequence: CASSLVADSYNEQFF.